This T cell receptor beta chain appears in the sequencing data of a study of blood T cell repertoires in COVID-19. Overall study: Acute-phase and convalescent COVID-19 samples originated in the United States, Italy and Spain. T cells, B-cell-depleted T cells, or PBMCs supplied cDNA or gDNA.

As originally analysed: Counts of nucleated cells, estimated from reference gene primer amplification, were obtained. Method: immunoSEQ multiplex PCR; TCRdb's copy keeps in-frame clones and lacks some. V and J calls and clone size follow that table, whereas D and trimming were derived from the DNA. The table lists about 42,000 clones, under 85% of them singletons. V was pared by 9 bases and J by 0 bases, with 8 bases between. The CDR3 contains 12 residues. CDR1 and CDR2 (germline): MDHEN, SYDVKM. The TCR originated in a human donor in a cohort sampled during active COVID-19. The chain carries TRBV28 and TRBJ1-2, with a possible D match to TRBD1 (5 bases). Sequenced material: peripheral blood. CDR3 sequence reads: CASMTANYGYTF. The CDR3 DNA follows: TGTGCCAGTATGACAGCTAACTATGGCTACACCTTC.